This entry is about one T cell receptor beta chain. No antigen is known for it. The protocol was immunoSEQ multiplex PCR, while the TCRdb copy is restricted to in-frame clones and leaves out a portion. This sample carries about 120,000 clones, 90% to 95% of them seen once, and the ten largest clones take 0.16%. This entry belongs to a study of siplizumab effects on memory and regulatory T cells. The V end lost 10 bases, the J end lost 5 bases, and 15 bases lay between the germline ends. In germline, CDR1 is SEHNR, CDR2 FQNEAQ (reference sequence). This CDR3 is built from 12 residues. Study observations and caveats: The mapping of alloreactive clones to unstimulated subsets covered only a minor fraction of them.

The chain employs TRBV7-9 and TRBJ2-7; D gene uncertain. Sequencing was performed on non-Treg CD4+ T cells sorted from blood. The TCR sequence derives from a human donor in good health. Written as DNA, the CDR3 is TGTGCCACCCGACGGGTCGTGGACGAGCAGTACTTC. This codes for CATRRVVDEQYF.